Each of the 2 T cell receptor beta chains below was sequenced from the same sample in a study of shared clonotypes between healthy human individuals (dated by TCRdb to 2020 to 2021). The library was made by the immunoSEQ multiplex PCR assay. Drawn from immuneACCESS, this table holds only the in-frame rearrangements with V and J called that TCRdb kept. Clones are partly lost; checked studies trace under half to an unresolved V gene and leave the rest unexplained. This sample holds approximately 2.4 million clones; approximately 95% were observed only once. The leading ten clones occupy less than 0.15% of the sample. The sequencing input was naive CD4+ T cells sorted from blood. The meaning of the sample's cell subset or site label: CD45RA+ positively selected. These receptors came from a man in his late teens or twenties in good health.

The CDR3 nucleotides are TGTGCCAGCAATGCGGACAGGGGGACTGGCTACACCTTC. Amino acid sequence: CASNADRGTGYTF. V gene TRBV5-6 combines with J gene TRBJ1-2; 10 positions match TRBD1. Germline V lookup: CDR1 SGHDT, CDR2 YYEEEE. V shed 6 bases and J 7 bases; nucleotides not matched to a gene: 6. The CDR3 consists of 13 residues.

The rearrangement links TRBV11-3 to TRBJ2-1; 8 bases fit TRBD2. The V segment lost 1 base and the J segment 6 bases; nucleotides outside the gene matches: 5. CDR3 size: 15 residues. From germline, CDR1 is SGHNT and CDR2 YENEEA. In DNA form, the CDR3 reads TGTGCCAGCAGCTTAGTGGAGACTAGCGTCAATGAGCAGTTCTTC. This gives the protein CASSLVETSVNEQFF.